The present TCR beta chain was sequenced within a study of OX40 agonist ivuxolimab in advanced cancers. Broadly, across the study: The costimulatory receptor OX40 (CD134) was targeted by ivuxolimab, a fully human IgG2 agonistic monoclonal antibody. Intravenous ivuxolimab was administered to patients every 2 weeks at six dose levels: 0.01, 0.1, 0.3, 1.5, 3 and 10 mg/kg. Of the approximately 54 dose-escalation patients, hepatocellular carcinoma was present in about 20, melanoma in roughly 15, renal cell carcinoma in 9 and head and neck cancer in 9. The dose-escalation cohort was 80% to 90% male with a mean age of roughly 60 years, ranging from about 20 to 85. Patients were allowed to have had prior anti-PD-1, anti-PD-L1 or anti-CTLA-4 therapy, and roughly 40% of the dose-escalation patients had been treated with checkpoint inhibitors. Partial responses were achieved by three dose-escalation patients, of whom one had hepatocellular carcinoma and two had cutaneous melanoma. The purpose of peripheral TCRbeta sequencing was to test whether ivuxolimab changed TCR sequence diversity and led to clonal T-cell expansion. The monotherapy dose-escalation portion (N of about 47 patients) of the phase I ivuxolimab trial is reported in the paper. Paper-wide results and their limitations: In the 0.1-3.0 mg/kg groups, partial responders had among the lowest normalized peripheral clonal expansion, particularly in CD8+ T cells. Which antigens the clonally expanded peripheral T cells were specific for was not determined. Low levels of normalized T-cell clonal expansion were also shown by some nonresponding patients. At doses of 0.1 to 3.0 mg/kg, clonal expansion of both CD4+ and CD8+ blood T cells was observed from baseline to week 6. After ivuxolimab, more expanded clones were found on average in CD8+ T cells than in CD4+ T cells.

Genomic DNA was isolated from the sorted cells so that the TCRbeta CDR3 region could be sequenced. TCRbeta CDR3 regions were sequenced using the immunoSEQ Assay. TCRdb mirrors the immuneACCESS table, restricted to in-frame sequences. Some clones are absent from its copies; in checked studies, under half trace to an unresolved V gene, and the reason for the others is unknown. Present in this sample are just under 65,000 clones, just under 85% of which were seen just once. Jointly, the top ten make up more than 8% of the sample. CDR1 and CDR2, per the germline V gene (reference sequence), are MNHEY and SMNVEV. The V end gives up 0 bases and the J end 7 bases, leaving 7 bases in the junction not matched to a gene. From the cysteine through the phenylalanine, the CDR3 covers 16 amino acids. The only DNA kept is the CDR3, 48 bases in frame from the first base. Turning to this clone: It lacks a known antigen. The record has no base qualities; no much larger clone is one base away.

The trial excluded patients who had a history of autoimmune disease or who were on systemic immunosuppression. Peripheral blood for TCR sequencing was collected from all dose cohorts at baseline, on cycle 4 day 1, and on cycle 7 day 1. Samples were obtained from an open-label, multicenter, first-in-human phase I dose-escalation trial of ivuxolimab. Adults with locally advanced or metastatic melanoma, renal cell, hepatocellular, or head and neck squamous cell carcinoma were enrolled in the trial. CD4+ and CD8+ T cells were sorted separately from peripheral blood before TCR sequencing. The sequence joins TRBV27 to TRBJ2-1; 9 of the junction bases match TRBD2. Sequenced here: CD4+ or CD8+ T cells sorted from blood, sampled in a trial of the OX40 agonist ivuxolimab. The sequence derives from an adult with an advanced solid tumor such as melanoma, head and neck, liver or kidney cancer. CDR3 region: CASSLSASGVWNEQFF. The base sequence is TGTGCCAGCAGTTTATCGGCTAGCGGGGTCTGGAATGAGCAGTTCTTC.